This paragraph covers one T cell receptor beta chain sequence. Its antigen is still unknown. The V gene lost 5 bases and the J gene lost 4 bases, with 12 bases spanning the gap. The CDR3 covers 14 residues. Germline CDR1 is MNHNY and CDR2 is SVGAGI (reference sequence). These data come from a study of beta chain features in type 1 diabetes. In the study overall: Researchers looked at 107,917,701 sorted cells across all samples. Whole-study results and caveats: In all four CD4+ subsets, TCRB CDR3 length was significantly, moderately reduced in type 1 diabetes. Lower insertion and higher deletion counts appeared at VDJ junctions in type 1 diabetes patients. Whether TCRB rearrangement is influenced by HLA type went unresolved here.

The entirety of the isolated RNA underwent reverse transcription, so expressed TCRB transcripts were sequenced. This table comes from immunoSEQ multiplex PCR, and its TCRdb copy is limited to in-frame clones, with some not included. This repertoire shows around 320,000 clones, 11% to 15% found once; its top ten account for more than 6.5%. Sequences were obtained from central memory CD4+ T cells from blood. The origin of this receptor is a man aged 25 to 45 in good health. The rearrangement joins TRBV6-6 to TRBJ1-5; maybe TRBD1 (6 bases). The CDR3 reads CASSARGANQPQHF. In DNA form, the CDR3 reads TGTGCCAGCAGTGCTAGGGGGGCGAATCAGCCCCAGCATTTT.